This TCR beta chain was retrieved from a study of CD8+CD57+ T cells in acquired aplastic anemia. Study information: Some 9.9 million reads were obtained on average for healthy donor CD4+ cells.

Study outcomes and limitations: Both patients and controls carried the same twenty-nine CD8+ CDR3 sequences. Patients showed no significant difference from controls in CD8+ Simpson's diversity.

Profiles of TCR beta VDJ and CDR3 were generated from a genomic DNA template. MiXCR, applied by TCRdb to the reads, yields one record per CDR3 protein. The sample lists about 400,000 distinct CDR3 sequences, about two thirds occurring once. Remarks on this clonotype: Its target is not known.

V gave up 3 bases and J gave up 11 bases; unmatched junction bases: 13. The CDR3 length is 14 residues. Germline V gene data show CDR1 as SGDLS and CDR2 as YYNGEE. The V gene is TRBV9, the J gene TRBJ2-7, with 8 bases lining up with TRBD1. The TCR originated in a human donor in good health, serving as a control. Sequencing was carried out using sorted CD4+, CD8+, or CD8+CD57+ T cells (not recorded which) from PBMCs. CDR3 in DNA: TGTGCCAGCAGCGAATTTCGGGGACAGGAATATAAGTACTTC. Translating it yields CASSEFRGQEYKYF.